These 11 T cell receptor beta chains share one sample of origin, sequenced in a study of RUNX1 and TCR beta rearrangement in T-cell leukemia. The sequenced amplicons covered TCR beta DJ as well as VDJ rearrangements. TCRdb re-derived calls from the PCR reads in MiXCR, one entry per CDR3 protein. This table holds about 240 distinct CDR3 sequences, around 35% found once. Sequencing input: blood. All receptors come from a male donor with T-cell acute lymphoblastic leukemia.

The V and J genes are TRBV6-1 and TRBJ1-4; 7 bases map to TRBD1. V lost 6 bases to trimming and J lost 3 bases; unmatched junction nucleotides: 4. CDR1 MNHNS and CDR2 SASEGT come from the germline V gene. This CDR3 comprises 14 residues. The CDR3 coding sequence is TGTGCCAGCAGCATCGGGACAGCTAATGAAAAACTGTTTTTT. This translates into CASSIGTANEKLFF.

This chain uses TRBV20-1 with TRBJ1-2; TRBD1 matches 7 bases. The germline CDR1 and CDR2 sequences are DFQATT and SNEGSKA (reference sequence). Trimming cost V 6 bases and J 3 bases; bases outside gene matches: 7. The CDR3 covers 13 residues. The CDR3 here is CSATRGTDYGYTF. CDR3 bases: TGCAGTGCGACAAGGGGGACAGACTATGGCTACACCTTC.

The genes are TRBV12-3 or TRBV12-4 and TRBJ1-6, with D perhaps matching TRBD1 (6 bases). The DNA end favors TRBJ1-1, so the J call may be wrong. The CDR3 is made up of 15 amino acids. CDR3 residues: CASSPRGSVLAEAFF. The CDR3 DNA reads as TGTGCCAGCAGCCCCAGGGGTTCGGTGCTTGCTGAAGCTTTCTTT.

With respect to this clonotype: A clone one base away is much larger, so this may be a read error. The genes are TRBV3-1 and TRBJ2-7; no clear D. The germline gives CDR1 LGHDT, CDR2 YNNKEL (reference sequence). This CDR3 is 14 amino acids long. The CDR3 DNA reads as TGTGCCAGCAGCCAAGGCTTAGGGTTCGACGAGCGGTACTTC. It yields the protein CASSQGLGFDERYF.

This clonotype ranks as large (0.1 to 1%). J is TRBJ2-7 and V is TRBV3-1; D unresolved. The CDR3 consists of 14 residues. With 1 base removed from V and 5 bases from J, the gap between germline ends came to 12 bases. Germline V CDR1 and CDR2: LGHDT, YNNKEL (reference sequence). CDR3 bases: TGTGCCAGCAGCCAAGGCTTAGGGTTCGACGAGCAGTACTTC. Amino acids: CASSQGLGFDEQYF.

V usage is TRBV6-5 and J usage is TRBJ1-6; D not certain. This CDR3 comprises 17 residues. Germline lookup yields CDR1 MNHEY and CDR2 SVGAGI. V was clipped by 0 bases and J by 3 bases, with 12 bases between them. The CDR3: CASSYSRFSVYNSPLHF. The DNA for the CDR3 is TGTGCCAGCAGTTACTCGCGTTTTTCCGTCTATAATTCACCCCTCCACTTT.

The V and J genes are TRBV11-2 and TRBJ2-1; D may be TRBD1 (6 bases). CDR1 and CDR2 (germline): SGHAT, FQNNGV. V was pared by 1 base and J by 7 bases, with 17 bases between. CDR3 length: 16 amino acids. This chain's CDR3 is CASSLGGPLPGNEQFF. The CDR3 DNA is TGTGCCAGCAGCTTAGGGGGGCCGCTGCCGGGGAATGAGCAGTTCTTC.

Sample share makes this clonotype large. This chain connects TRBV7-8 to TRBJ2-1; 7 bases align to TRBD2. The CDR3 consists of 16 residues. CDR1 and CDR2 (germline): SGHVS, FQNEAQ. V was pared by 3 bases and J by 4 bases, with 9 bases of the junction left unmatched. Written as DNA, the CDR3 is TGTGCCAGCAGCTTGAGTCTAGCGGAGGGATACAATGAGCAGTTCTTC. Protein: CASSLSLAEGYNEQFF.

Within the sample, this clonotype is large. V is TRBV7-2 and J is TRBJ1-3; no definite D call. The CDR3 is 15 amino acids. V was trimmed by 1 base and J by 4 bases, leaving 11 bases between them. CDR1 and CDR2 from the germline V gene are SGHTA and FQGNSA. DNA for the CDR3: TGTGCCAGCAGCTTAGGGACGGGTAAAGGAAACACCATATATTTT. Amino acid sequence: CASSLGTGKGNTIYF.

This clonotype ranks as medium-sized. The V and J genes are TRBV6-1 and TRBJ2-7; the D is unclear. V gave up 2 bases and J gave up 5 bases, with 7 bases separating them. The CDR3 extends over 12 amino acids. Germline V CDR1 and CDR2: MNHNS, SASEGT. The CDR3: CASSESRDEQYF. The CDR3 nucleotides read TGTGCCAGCAGTGAATCCCGGGACGAGCAGTACTTC.

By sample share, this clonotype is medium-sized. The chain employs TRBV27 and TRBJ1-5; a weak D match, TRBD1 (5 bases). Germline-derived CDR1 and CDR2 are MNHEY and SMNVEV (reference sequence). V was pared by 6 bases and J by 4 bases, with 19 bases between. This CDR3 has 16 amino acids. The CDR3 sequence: CASRSLGAGWNQPQHF. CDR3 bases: TGTGCCAGCAGATCCCTTGGGGCCGGATGGAATCAGCCCCAGCATTTT.